The 24 T cell receptor beta chains reported below all come from one sample, sequenced in a study of cytotoxic CD8 clonotypes in ibrutinib-treated CLL. Method: immunoSEQ multiplex PCR; TCRdb's copy keeps in-frame clones and lacks some. The table lists about 130,000 clones, about 70% of them singletons. The sequencing here drew on PBMCs, taken after 24 months of ibrutinib treatment. The receptors originated from a human donor with chronic lymphocytic leukemia.

This clone was counted between two and nine times. The chain carries TRBV19 and TRBJ2-1; 9 bases map to TRBD1. V lost 4 bases and J lost 13; bases outside the gene matches: 8. CDR1 is LNHDA, CDR2 SQIVND, per germline (reference sequence). This CDR3 is built from 13 residues. CDR3 loop: CASSTRTGVVQFF. For the CDR3, the DNA is TGTGCCAGTAGTACTCGGACAGGGGTGGTACAGTTCTTC.

This clone has only one observation. This chain joins TRBV4-3 and TRBJ2-3, with D possibly called TRBD1 or TRBD2 (7 bases each). The V end was cut by 4 bases, the J end by 5 bases, with 16 bases between. The CDR3 sequence is 15 residues long. CDR1 and CDR2 from the germline V gene are LGHNA and YSLEER. The CDR3 loop is CASSRKGGGGDTQYF. The CDR3, as DNA: TGCGCCAGCAGCCGAAAAGGGGGCGGGGGAGATACGCAGTATTTT.

This chain joins TRBV7-3 and TRBJ2-1; no definite D call. CDR1 and CDR2 (germline): SGHTA, FQGTGA. The CDR3 covers 16 residues. Between the trimmed V and J ends, which lost 0 bases and 0 bases, there was a span of 9 bases. CDR3 region: CASSLTASPSYNEQFF. The DNA for the CDR3 is TGTGCCAGCAGCTTAACAGCTTCCCCCTCCTACAATGAGCAGTTCTTC.

In the case of this clone: A read error may produce the germline difference seen at one junction end. The CDR3 sequence: CASSLYPGTPTF. The CDR3 DNA sequence: TGTGCCAGCAGCCTCTATCCTGGGACCCCTACCTTC. The genes are TRBV7-9 and TRBJ2-7; perhaps D is TRBD1 or TRBD2 (5 bases each). Germline CDR1 reads SEHNR; CDR2 reads FQNEAQ (reference sequence). The CDR3 is made up of 12 amino acids.

This chain links TRBV30 with TRBJ1-1; no firm D call. CDR3 length: 13 amino acids. Deletions cut 4 bases from V and 6 bases from J, with 15 bases between. Germline V gene data show CDR1 as GTSNPN and CDR2 as SVGIG (reference sequence). This CDR3 reads CAWKGQEGPEAFF. For the CDR3, the DNA is TGTGCCTGGAAAGGGCAGGAGGGCCCTGAAGCTTTCTTT.

This chain links TRBV5-3 with TRBJ1-6, with D perhaps TRBD1 (5 bases). TRBV5-3 is identified as an open reading frame with a role that is uncertain. The CDR3 runs to 14 residues. Trimming cost V 9 bases and J 7 bases, with 17 bases left between them. CDR3 protein: CATPPGQHNSPLHF. CDR3 nucleotide sequence: TGTGCCACACCCCCCGGACAACACAATTCACCCCTCCACTTT.

V and J are TRBV11-2 and TRBJ1-2, with D maybe TRBD1 (5 bases). Germline loops: CDR1 SGHAT, CDR2 FQNNGV. The germline V and J ends were trimmed by 3 bases and 0 bases, with 14 bases remaining between them. The CDR3 has 16 residues. DNA of the CDR3: TGTGCCAGCAGCTTTTTTGGCGACAGCCCTAACTATGGCTACACCTTC. It codes for CASSFFGDSPNYGYTF.

This clone was found once. The chain has TRBV7-3 and TRBJ1-2; D gene ambiguous. The CDR3 is 13 residues long. V dropped 5 bases and J dropped 8 bases, with 15 bases sitting between them. Germline V gene lookup returns CDR1 SGHTA and CDR2 FQGTGA. CDR3 region: CASSPTGGEGYTF. CDR3 in DNA: TGTGCCAGCAGCCCCACGGGTGGGGAGGGCTACACCTTC. Full variable domain (outside the CDR3, taken from reference TRBV7-3 and TRBJ1-2): GAGVSQTPSNKVTEKGKYVELRCDPISGHTALYWYRQSLGQGPEFLIYFQGTGAADDSGLPNDRFFAVRPEGSVSTLKIQRTERGDSAVYLCASSPTGGEGYTFGSGTRLTVV.

J is TRBJ1-3 and V is TRBV18, with a tentative D call TRBD1 (5 bases). Trimming took 4 bases from V and 0 from J, leaving 10 bases between them. Germline CDR1 KGHSH, CDR2 LQKENI. The CDR3 runs to 15 residues. CDR3 sequence reads: CASSRDPVSGNTIYF. The CDR3 nucleotides read TGTGCCAGCTCACGGGACCCGGTCTCTGGAAACACCATATATTTT.

This chain joins TRBV5-1 and TRBJ1-2; 8 positions agree with TRBD1. Trimming at V came to 3 bases and at J to 3 bases, leaving 7 bases not matched to a gene. Per the germline V gene, CDR1 is SGHRS and CDR2 is YFSETQ. The length of the CDR3 is 15 residues. The DNA for the CDR3 is TGCGCCAGCAGCTCCGACCCAGGGGGCGACTATGGCTACACCTTC. Translated: CASSSDPGGDYGYTF.

Ten or more counts support this clone. This CDR3 is also generated by other DNA sequences in the sample. The CDR3 nucleotides are TGTGCCAGCACCAACACCGCGAACACCGGGGAGCTGTTTTTT. Encoded protein: CASTNTANTGELFF. The V gene is TRBV7-3, the J gene TRBJ2-2; D gene uncertain. V was trimmed by 7 bases and J by 0 bases, leaving 9 bases between them. The germline gives CDR1 SGHTA, CDR2 FQGTGA. The CDR3 runs to 14 residues.

The chain is built from TRBV9 and TRBJ2-3; 16 nucleotides match TRBD2. Trimming at V came to 1 base and at J to 6 bases, leaving 5 bases not matched to a gene. The CDR3 totals 17 residues. CDR1 is SGDLS and CDR2 is YYNGEE in the germline V gene. The CDR3 loop reads CASSVRGLAGGKDTQYF. The CDR3, as DNA: TGTGCCAGCAGCGTAAGGGGACTAGCGGGGGGGAAGGATACGCAGTATTTT.

This chain uses TRBV2 with TRBJ1-2; tentatively, D is TRBD1 (5 bases). The ends were cut back, 6 bases at V and 11 bases at J, with 22 bases in the middle. CDR1 SNHLY and CDR2 FYNNEI come from the germline V gene. There are 14 residues in the CDR3. The CDR3 loop is CASRTTAFEGRYTF. DNA of the CDR3: TGTGCCAGCAGGACGACGGCCTTCGAGGGGAGATACACCTTC.

The V and J genes are TRBV27 and TRBJ2-3, with D perhaps matching TRBD1 (6 bases). V gave up 3 bases and J gave up 12 bases, with 19 bases separating them. Germline-derived CDR1 and CDR2 are MNHEY and SMNVEV (reference sequence). The CDR3 sequence is 14 residues long. This chain's CDR3 is CASSFPADRMTQYF. The CDR3 DNA reads TGTGCCAGCAGTTTCCCGGCCGACAGGATGACTCAGTATTTT.

The rearrangement joins TRBV5-4 to TRBJ2-2; 7 bases match TRBD2. Trimming took 4 bases from V and 1 from J; bases not matched to a gene: 4. The CDR3 is made up of 15 amino acids. Germline assignment: CDR1 SGHNT and CDR2 YYREEE (reference sequence). In DNA form, the CDR3 reads TGTGCCAGCAGCCCCGGGGGGATGAACACCGGGGAGCTGTTTTTT. Translating gives CASSPGGMNTGELFF.

The chain carries TRBV7-3 and TRBJ2-2; no firm D call. The CDR3 runs to 14 residues. CDR1 and CDR2 (germline): SGHTA, FQGTGA. Trimming left V 2 bases short and J 0 bases short, with 4 bases between. Written as DNA, the CDR3 is TGTGCCAGCAGCTTAGGCTCGAACACCGGGGAGCTGTTTTTT. This sequence encodes CASSLGSNTGELFF.

The V and J genes are TRBV2 and TRBJ1-6; D not certain. CDR3 size: 16 residues. CDR1 and CDR2 from the germline V gene are SNHLY and FYNNEI. V was shortened by 3 bases and J by 0 bases, with 9 bases between the two germline ends. The chain's CDR3 is CASSDPGSSYNSPLHF. In nucleotides, the CDR3 is TGTGCCAGCAGTGACCCCGGGAGCTCCTATAATTCACCCCTCCACTTT.

The chain is built from TRBV19 and TRBJ2-2; no clear D gene. The CDR3 sequence is 12 residues long. Germline V gene data show CDR1 as LNHDA and CDR2 as SQIVND (reference sequence). Trimming removed 5 bases at V and 6 bases at J, with 7 bases between. CDR3 amino acids: CASSPAPGELFF. The CDR3 coding sequence is TGTGCCAGTAGTCCGGCCCCCGGGGAGCTGTTTTTT.

The chain links TRBV27 to TRBJ1-6; possible D gene TRBD1, 5 bases. Trimming left V 5 bases short and J 9 bases short, with 17 bases between. Germline lookup yields CDR1 MNHEY and CDR2 SMNVEV (reference sequence). CDR3 length: 15 residues. The CDR3 nucleotides are TGTGCCAGCAGTCCCCCATGGGGACGGGGTTCACCCCTCCACTTT. Its translation: CASSPPWGRGSPLHF.

The rearrangement uses TRBV29-1 and TRBJ1-4; D possibly corresponds to TRBD1 (6 bases). Germline values: CDR1 SQVTM, CDR2 ANQGSEA. The CDR3 runs 15 residues. V lost 1 base to trimming and J lost 7 bases, with 16 bases between them. The CDR3 region is CSVEVLGQEPEKLFF. DNA for the CDR3: TGCAGCGTTGAAGTCTTGGGACAAGAACCTGAAAAACTGTTTTTT. Drawing the rest from reference TRBV29-1 and TRBJ1-4, the complete variable domain is SAVISQKPSRDICQRGTSLTIQCQVDSQVTMMFWYRQQPGQSLTLIATANQGSEATYESGFVIDKFPISRPNLTFSTLTVSNMSPEDSSIYLCSVEVLGQEPEKLFFGSGTQLSVL.

J is TRBJ1-2 and V is TRBV7-2; no reliable D call. The CDR3 is made up of 15 amino acids. The germline V gene encodes CDR1 SGHTA and CDR2 FQGNSA. The V and J ends lost 0 bases and 6 bases respectively, with 14 bases between them. DNA of the CDR3: TGTGCCAGCAGCTTAGCGCGAAAAGGGTGGGATGGCTACACCTTC. Amino acid sequence: CASSLARKGWDGYTF.

The chain recombines TRBV6-5 with TRBJ2-3; a weak D match, TRBD2 (6 bases). This CDR3 has 14 residues. The germline gives CDR1 MNHEY, CDR2 SVGAGI. V was shortened by 6 bases and J by 6 bases, with 16 bases between the two germline ends. The chain's CDR3 is CASSPPGGVDTQYF. The CDR3 DNA is TGTGCCAGCAGCCCACCCGGGGGTGTTGATACGCAGTATTTT.

The chain has TRBV5-1 and TRBJ1-2; weak D call: TRBD1 (6 bases). CDR3 length: 12 amino acids. Trimming removed 5 bases from V and 7 bases from J, with 12 bases in between. CDR1 is SGHRS and CDR2 is YFSETQ in the germline V gene. The CDR3 DNA reads TGCGCCAGCAGTTGGGGGCCCAGTGGCTACACCTTC. Amino acids: CASSWGPSGYTF.

The rearrangement uses TRBV19 and TRBJ2-5; D perhaps matches TRBD2 (6 bases). The CDR3 runs to 15 residues. Germline CDR1 and CDR2: LNHDA and SQIVND (reference sequence). V shed 1 base and J shed 1 base, with 10 bases lying between them. CDR3 sequence: CASSIVMRGQETQYF. CDR3 sequence (DNA): TGTGCCAGTAGTATAGTGATGCGGGGCCAAGAGACCCAGTACTTC.